These 21 T cell receptor beta chains were all obtained from the same sample, sequenced in a study of T cell changes during pregnancy in multiple sclerosis. Measured with immunoSEQ multiplex PCR; TCRdb has only the in-frame clones, and not every one. The sample lists around 50,000 clones; more than 75% were seen once. Sequencing was carried out using peripheral blood from another person, used as feeder cells. The receptor set was obtained from a human donor whose cells served as feeder cells for cultures in a pregnancy study.

The chain is built from TRBV25-1 and TRBJ2-4; TRBD2 is a possible D gene (6 bases). Deletions cut 1 base from V and 6 bases from J, with 7 bases between. Germline V gene sequence: CDR1 MGHDK, CDR2 SYGVNS. This CDR3 is 13 amino acids long. The chain's CDR3 is CASSESEGNIQYF. Here the CDR3 DNA reads TGTGCCAGCAGTGAATCGGAGGGAAACATTCAGTACTTC. The variable domain in full, with the rest retrieved from reference TRBV25-1 and TRBJ2-4, is EADIYQTPRYLVIGTGKKITLECSQTMGHDKMYWYQQDPGMELHLIHYSYGVNSTEKGDLSSESTVSRIRTEHFPLTLESARPSHTSQYLCASSESEGNIQYFGAGTRLSVL.

The rearrangement links TRBV7-3 to TRBJ1-2, with 8 bases matching TRBD1. Germline V lookup: CDR1 SGHTA, CDR2 FQGTGA. CDR3 length: 15 residues. The junction had 6 bases not matched to a gene; V was cut back by 5 bases and J by 1 base. Here the CDR3 reads CASSAGTGINYGYTF. CDR3 in DNA: TGTGCCAGCAGCGCCGGGACAGGAATTAACTATGGCTACACCTTC.

The V call is TRBV7-3, the J call TRBJ1-1; weak D call: TRBD1 (5 bases). Germline V gene sequence: CDR1 SGHTA, CDR2 FQGTGA. CDR3 length: 15 residues. Between the trimmed V and J ends, which lost 5 bases and 1 base, there was a span of 14 bases. The CDR3 here is CASSGSMGTNTEAFF. In DNA, the CDR3 is TGTGCCAGCAGCGGCTCAATGGGGACGAACACTGAAGCTTTCTTT.

This chain uses TRBV7-9 with TRBJ1-5; 8 nucleotides align to TRBD1. The CDR3 totals 14 residues. Looked up from germline, CDR1 is SEHNR and CDR2 is FQNEAQ (reference sequence). After removal of 3 bases from V and 2 bases from J, the junction contained 0 bases not matched to a gene. In DNA, the CDR3 is TGTGCCAGCAGCTTGGGACAGGGCAATCAGCCCCAGCATTTT. Amino acid sequence: CASSLGQGNQPQHF.

V usage is TRBV28 and J usage is TRBJ2-3, with D perhaps matching TRBD2 (6 bases). V shed 8 bases and J shed 0 bases, with 21 bases lying between them. This CDR3 is 17 amino acids long. Germline CDR1 and CDR2: MDHEN and SYDVKM. The CDR3 spells CASGGFGGDQSTDTQYF. Here the CDR3 DNA reads TGTGCCAGCGGAGGATTCGGAGGGGATCAAAGCACAGATACGCAGTATTTT.

V is TRBV4-2 and J is TRBJ2-5; 8 positions match TRBD2. This CDR3 spans 15 amino acids. CDR1 and CDR2 (germline): LGHNA, YNFKEQ. The V and J ends lost 7 bases and 0 bases, in that order; junction bases with no gene match: 7. The CDR3 spells CASNPVGGDQETQYF. In DNA, the CDR3 is TGTGCCAGCAACCCGGTCGGGGGGGACCAAGAGACCCAGTACTTC.

V usage is TRBV14 and J usage is TRBJ1-1; TRBD1 aligns across 7 bases. Germline CDR1 and CDR2: SGHDN and FVKESK. Trimming cost V 2 bases and J 0 bases; bases outside gene matches: 12. There are 18 residues in the CDR3. The CDR3 is CASSQNGQAFTLNTEAFF. DNA for the CDR3: TGTGCCAGCAGCCAAAACGGACAGGCGTTCACCTTGAACACTGAAGCTTTCTTT.

The chain employs TRBV7-2 and TRBJ2-7, with 11 bases matching TRBD2. CDR1 and CDR2 from the germline V gene are SGHTA and FQGNSA. This CDR3 is 15 amino acids long. V gave up 3 bases and J gave up 0 bases; unmatched junction bases: 1. The CDR3 is CASSLTSGTSYEQYF. The CDR3, as DNA: TGTGCCAGCAGCTTGACTAGCGGGACCTCCTACGAGCAGTACTTC.

The V gene is TRBV6-5, the J gene TRBJ2-7; D is unresolved. This CDR3 is built from 12 residues. The germline gives CDR1 MNHEY, CDR2 SVGAGI. V was shortened by 6 bases and J by 1 base, with 7 bases between the two germline ends. CDR3 nucleotide sequence: TGTGCCAGCAGGGCCTTTTCCTACGAGCAGTACTTC. This gives the protein CASRAFSYEQYF.

V usage is TRBV7-9 and J usage is TRBJ2-3, with D unclear. Germline loops: CDR1 SEHNR, CDR2 FQNEAQ (reference sequence). The CDR3 has 13 residues. Trimming cost V 5 bases and J 0 bases, with 6 bases left between them. CDR3 amino acids: CASSPDSTDTQYF. CDR3 sequence (DNA): TGTGCCAGCAGCCCCGACAGCACAGATACGCAGTATTTT. Combining the CDR3 with reference TRBV7-9 and TRBJ2-3 gives the whole variable domain DTGVSQNPRHKITKRGQNVTFRCDPISEHNRLYWYRQTLGQGPEFLTYFQNEAQLEKSRLLSDRFSAERPKGSFSTLEIQRTEQGDSAMYLCASSPDSTDTQYFGPGTRLTVL.

The rearrangement links TRBV6-4 to TRBJ1-6; D call uncertain. This CDR3 has 18 amino acids. Trimming removed 0 bases at V and 0 bases at J, with 12 bases between. Germline CDR1 and CDR2: MRHNA and SNTAGT. The CDR3 coding sequence is TGTGCCAGCAGTGACTCCCCGCGTGGGAGCTCCTATAATTCACCCCTCCACTTT. This codes for CASSDSPRGSSYNSPLHF.

V and J are TRBV4-2 and TRBJ2-5; D gene uncertain. This CDR3 is built from 16 residues. Between the trimmed V and J ends, which lost 0 bases and 2 bases, there was a span of 13 bases. Germline V gene sequence: CDR1 LGHNA, CDR2 YNFKEQ. The CDR3 reads CASSQDLFAEQETQYF. The CDR3 DNA reads as TGTGCCAGCAGCCAAGATCTCTTTGCGGAGCAAGAGACCCAGTACTTC.

The chain joins TRBV4-1 to TRBJ1-2, with D possibly being TRBD1 (5 bases). Germline-derived CDR1 and CDR2 are MGHRA and YSYEKL. V was trimmed by 4 bases and J by 5 bases, leaving 14 bases between them. This CDR3 region has 14 residues. The CDR3 DNA reads as TGCGCCAGCAGCCTTACCACGGACACATATGGCTACACCTTC. It translates to CASSLTTDTYGYTF.

Only a few counts were recorded for this clone. This chain joins TRBV5-1 and TRBJ2-7; 8 nucleotides match TRBD1. V shed 4 bases, J shed 6 bases, and the junction held 9 bases outside the gene matches. This CDR3 region has 14 residues. CDR1 is SGHRS, CDR2 YFSETQ, per germline. CDR3 residues: CASSPDGQGSEQYF. CDR3 sequence (DNA): TGCGCCAGCAGCCCCGATGGACAGGGCAGCGAGCAGTACTTC.

The chain recombines TRBV5-1 with TRBJ2-1; unclear D gene. V lost 0 bases and J lost 3, with 13 bases in between. Germline CDR1 and CDR2: SGHRS and YFSETQ. The CDR3 has 16 residues. The CDR3 loop is CASSLGSRVHYNEQFF. The CDR3 DNA reads as TGCGCCAGCAGCTTGGGGTCTCGCGTACACTACAATGAGCAGTTCTTC.

The rearrangement joins TRBV6-5 to TRBJ2-7, with 7 bases that match TRBD2. The length of the CDR3 is 13 residues. Germline CDR1 reads MNHEY; CDR2 reads SVGAGI. The junction had 3 bases not matched to a gene; V was cut back by 6 bases and J by 1 base. The CDR3 DNA reads TGTGCCAGCAGGTCTAGCGGTTCCTACGAGCAGTACTTC. Protein sequence: CASRSSGSYEQYF.

This clone was recorded once. J is TRBJ1-4 and V is TRBV7-2, with a possible D match to TRBD1 (5 bases). The CDR3 contains 15 residues. With 2 bases removed from V and 3 bases from J, the gap between germline ends came to 10 bases. Germline-derived CDR1 and CDR2 are SGHTA and FQGNSA. CDR3 sequence (DNA): TGTGCCAGCAGCTTACTCAGGGCGGCTAATGAAAAACTGTTTTTT. Its protein is CASSLLRAANEKLFF. Drawing the rest from reference TRBV7-2 and TRBJ1-4, the complete variable domain is GAGVSQSPSNKVTEKGKDVELRCDPISGHTALYWYRQSLGQGLEFLIYFQGNSAPDKSGLPSDRFSAERTGGSVSTLTIQRTQQEDSAVYLCASSLLRAANEKLFFGSGTQLSVL.

Written as DNA, the CDR3 is TGTGCCAGCAGCCTTCGGGTTCCATTGGGTACGCAGTATTTT. Translating gives CASSLRVPLGTQYF. The V and J genes are TRBV7-3 and TRBJ2-3; D ambiguous. Between the trimmed V and J ends, which lost 5 bases and 8 bases, there was a span of 17 bases. Per the germline V gene, CDR1 is SGHTA and CDR2 is FQGTGA. The CDR3 totals 14 residues.

The CDR3 DNA reads as TGTGCCAGTAAAACAGGGAACACTGAAGCTTTCTTT. It yields the protein CASKTGNTEAFF. The chain employs TRBV19 and TRBJ1-1; tentatively, D is TRBD1 (5 bases). The CDR3 consists of 12 residues. V dropped 7 bases and J dropped 1 base, with 7 bases sitting between them. The germline V gene encodes CDR1 LNHDA and CDR2 SQIVND (reference sequence). Based on the CDR3 plus reference TRBV19 and TRBJ1-1, the full variable domain is DGGITQSPKYLFRKEGQNVTLSCEQNLNHDAMYWYRQDPGQGLRLIYYSQIVNDFQKGDIAEGYSVSREKKESFPLTVTSAQKNPTAFYLCASKTGNTEAFFGQGTRLTVV.

The V gene is TRBV30, the J gene TRBJ2-2, with 8 bases that match TRBD1. Per the germline V gene, CDR1 is GTSNPN and CDR2 is SVGIG (reference sequence). This CDR3 region has 18 residues. Germline trimming cut 3 bases from V and 3 bases from J; bases unmatched to any gene: 15. In DNA form, the CDR3 reads TGTGCCTGGAGCTCCCCCCCCCAGGGGGCTTTTGACACCGGGGAGCTGTTTTTT. Translating gives CAWSSPPQGAFDTGELFF.

The count of this clone is one. V is TRBV4-3 and J is TRBJ2-1; TRBD2 matches at 11 bases. V was clipped by 0 bases and J by 6 bases; unmatched bases: 7. The CDR3 is 17 residues long. Germline-derived CDR1 and CDR2 are LGHNA and YSLEER. CDR3 DNA sequence: TGCGCCAGCAGCCAAGATATGAGTAGCGGGGGGGCCAATGAGCAGTTCTTC. Translating it yields CASSQDMSSGGANEQFF.